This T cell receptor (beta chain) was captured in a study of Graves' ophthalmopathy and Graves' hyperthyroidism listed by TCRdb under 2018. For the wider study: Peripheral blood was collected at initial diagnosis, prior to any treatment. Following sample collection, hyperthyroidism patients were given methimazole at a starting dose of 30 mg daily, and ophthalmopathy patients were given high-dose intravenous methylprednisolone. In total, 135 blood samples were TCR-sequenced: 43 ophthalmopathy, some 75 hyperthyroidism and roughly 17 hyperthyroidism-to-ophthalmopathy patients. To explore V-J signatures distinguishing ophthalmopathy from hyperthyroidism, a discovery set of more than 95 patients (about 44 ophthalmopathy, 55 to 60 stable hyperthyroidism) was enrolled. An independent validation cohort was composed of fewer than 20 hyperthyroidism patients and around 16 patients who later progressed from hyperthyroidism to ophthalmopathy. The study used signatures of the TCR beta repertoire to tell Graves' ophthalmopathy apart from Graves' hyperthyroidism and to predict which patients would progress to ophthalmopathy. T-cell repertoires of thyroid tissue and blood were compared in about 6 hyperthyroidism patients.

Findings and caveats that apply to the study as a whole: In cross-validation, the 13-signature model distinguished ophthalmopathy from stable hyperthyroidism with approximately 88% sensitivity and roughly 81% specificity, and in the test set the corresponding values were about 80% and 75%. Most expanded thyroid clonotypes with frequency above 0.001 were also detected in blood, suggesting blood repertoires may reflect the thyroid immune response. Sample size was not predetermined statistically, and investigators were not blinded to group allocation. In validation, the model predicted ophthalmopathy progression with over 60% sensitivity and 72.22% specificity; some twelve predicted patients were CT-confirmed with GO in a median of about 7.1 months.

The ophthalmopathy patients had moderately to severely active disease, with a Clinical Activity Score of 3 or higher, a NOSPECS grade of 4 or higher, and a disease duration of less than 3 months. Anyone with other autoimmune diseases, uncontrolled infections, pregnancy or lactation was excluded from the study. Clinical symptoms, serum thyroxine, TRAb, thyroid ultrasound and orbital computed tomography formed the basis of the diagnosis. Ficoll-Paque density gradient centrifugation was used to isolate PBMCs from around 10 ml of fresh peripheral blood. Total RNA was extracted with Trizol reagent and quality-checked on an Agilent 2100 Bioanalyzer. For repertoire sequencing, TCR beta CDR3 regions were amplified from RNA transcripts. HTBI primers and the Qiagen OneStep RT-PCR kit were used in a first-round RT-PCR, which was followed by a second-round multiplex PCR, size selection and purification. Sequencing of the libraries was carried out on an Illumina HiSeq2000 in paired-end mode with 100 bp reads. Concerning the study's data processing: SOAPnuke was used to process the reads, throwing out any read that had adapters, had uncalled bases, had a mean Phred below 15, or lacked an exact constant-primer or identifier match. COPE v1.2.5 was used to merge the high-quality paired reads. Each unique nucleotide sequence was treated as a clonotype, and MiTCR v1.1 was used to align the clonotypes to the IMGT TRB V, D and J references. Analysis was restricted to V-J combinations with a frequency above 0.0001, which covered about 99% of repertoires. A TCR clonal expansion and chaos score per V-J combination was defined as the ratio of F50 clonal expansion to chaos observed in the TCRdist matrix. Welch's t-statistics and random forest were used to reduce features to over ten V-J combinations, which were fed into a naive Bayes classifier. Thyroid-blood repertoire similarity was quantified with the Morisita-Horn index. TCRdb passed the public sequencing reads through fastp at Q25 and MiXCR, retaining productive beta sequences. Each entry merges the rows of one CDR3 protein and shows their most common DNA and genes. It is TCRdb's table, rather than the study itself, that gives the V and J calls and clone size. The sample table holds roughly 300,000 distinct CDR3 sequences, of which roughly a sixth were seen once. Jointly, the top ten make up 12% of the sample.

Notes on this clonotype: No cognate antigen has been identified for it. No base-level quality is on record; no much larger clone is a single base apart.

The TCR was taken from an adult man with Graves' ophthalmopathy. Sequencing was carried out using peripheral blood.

The DNA sequence follows: TGTGCCAGCAGTCCCCACGAGGGGGGCCAGTACTTC. Its protein is CASSPHEGGQYF. This sequence uses TRBV28 and TRBJ2-7; the D call is possibly TRBD1 or TRBD2, each sharing 6 bases. Relative to germline, V is 5 bases shorter and J is 10 bases shorter, with 15 bases between their ends. The CDR3, from cysteine to phenylalanine, totals 12 residues. CDR3 DNA is the only sequence kept; it has 36 bases, read in frame from the first base. According to the germline V gene, CDR1 reads MDHEN and CDR2 reads SYDVKM.